One sample yielded the 28 T cell receptor beta chains listed below, sequenced in a study of T cells after yellow fever vaccination. A single record per CDR3 protein comes from TCRdb applying MiXCR to the 5' RACE reads. The sample lists roughly 300,000 distinct CDR3 sequences; around 7% were seen once. This sample comprised PBMCs, obtained about 41 days after the first yellow fever vaccination. These receptor sequences come from a man younger than 35 who received the YFV17D yellow fever vaccine.

This clonotype was observed a few times. The V and J genes are TRBV6-5 and TRBJ1-1; D perhaps matches TRBD1 (6 bases). Trimming pared 0 bases from V and 5 bases from J, leaving 10 bases between. The CDR3 extends over 14 amino acids. Germline-derived CDR1 and CDR2 are MNHEY and SVGAGI. The CDR3 nucleotides are TGTGCCAGCAGTTACTCGGCAGGGGAAACTGAAGCTTTCTTT. The encoded protein is CASSYSAGETEAFF.

This clonotype was seen many times. The chain is built from TRBV4-2 and TRBJ2-2, with 9 bases matching TRBD2. CDR1 and CDR2 from the germline V gene are LGHNA and YNFKEQ. This CDR3 contains 17 residues. Trimming at V came to 2 bases and at J to 3 bases, leaving 7 bases not matched to a gene. The CDR3 protein is CASSQPLAGADTGELFF. DNA for the CDR3: TGTGCCAGCAGCCAACCGTTAGCGGGGGCAGACACCGGGGAGCTGTTTTTT.

This clonotype has just a few counts. The chain uses TRBV6-2 or TRBV6-3 and TRBJ2-2; no reliable D call. The germline CDR1 and CDR2 sequences are MNHEY and SVGEGT. V lost 3 bases to trimming and J lost 7 bases, with 3 bases between them. The CDR3 runs 11 residues. The CDR3 sequence is CASSYYGELFF. DNA for the CDR3: TGTGCCAGCAGTTATTACGGGGAGCTGTTTTTT.

The J gene is TRBJ1-5, the V gene TRBV12-3 or TRBV12-4, with D possibly matching TRBD1 (5 bases). With 1 base removed from V and 8 bases from J, the gap between germline ends came to 12 bases. The CDR3 has 14 amino acids. The CDR3 nucleotides are TGTGCCAGCAGTTTAGAGGGGTCTGATGAGCCCCAGCATTTT. Its translation: CASSLEGSDEPQHF.

This clonotype was found many times. The V and J genes are TRBV6-2 or TRBV6-3 and TRBJ2-2; a weak D match, TRBD1 (6 bases). The V gene's germline CDR1 is MNHEY and CDR2 SVGEGT. This CDR3 contains 13 residues. V dropped 4 bases and J dropped 7 bases, with 10 bases sitting between them. The CDR3 DNA follows: TGTGCCAGCAGTTTACAGGGACACGGGGAGCTGTTTTTT. It yields the protein CASSLQGHGELFF.

In this sample, this clonotype turned up many times. The gene calls are TRBV7-2 and TRBJ1-5; 8 positions match TRBD1. This CDR3 is built from 14 residues. Trimming took 3 bases from V and 7 from J; bases not matched to a gene: 5. Per germline, CDR1 SGHTA and CDR2 FQGNSA. CDR3 DNA sequence: TGTGCCAGCAGCTTCCGACAGGGGACCCAGCCCCAGCATTTT. Translating it yields CASSFRQGTQPQHF.

This clonotype was counted between two and nine times. The chain couples TRBV5-1 to TRBJ2-3; the match to TRBD2 covers 9 bases. V shed 3 bases, J shed 2 bases, and the junction held 7 bases outside the gene matches. The CDR3 runs 16 residues. Germline CDR1 reads SGHRS; CDR2 reads YFSETQ. The CDR3 loop reads CASSSSAGGVTDTQYF. For the CDR3, the DNA is TGCGCCAGCAGCTCCTCCGCGGGGGGGGTCACAGATACGCAGTATTTT.

With regard to this clonotype: One base away lies a much larger clone, so this may be a sequencing read error. This sequence joins TRBV7-9 and TRBJ1-2; D not certain. The V end lost 4 bases, the J end lost 5 bases, and 11 bases lay between the germline ends. CDR1 and CDR2 (germline): SEHNR, FQNEAQ (reference sequence). This CDR3 has 13 residues. The CDR3, as DNA: TGTGCCAGCAGCTCAGAGTCAGGATATGGCTACACCTTC. Its translation is CASSSESGYGYTF.

Note on this clonotype: A read error is possible here, since a much larger clone lies one base away. The chain couples TRBV18 to TRBJ2-7; the D gene could be TRBD1 or TRBD2 (5 bases each). Germline CDR1 and CDR2: KGHSH and LQKENI. This CDR3 spans 13 amino acids. The V gene lost 3 bases and the J gene lost 3 bases, with 9 bases spanning the gap. CDR3 in amino acids: CASSPRDLYEQYF. Written as DNA, the CDR3 is TGTGCCAGCTCACCCCGGGACCTCTACGAGCAGTACTTC.

This chain connects TRBV28 to TRBJ1-5; D unclear. Per the germline V gene, CDR1 is MDHEN and CDR2 is SYDVKM. This CDR3 region has 11 residues. Trimming removed 5 bases from V and 5 bases from J, with 4 bases in between. The CDR3 is CASSRYQPQHF. The CDR3 bases are TGTGCCAGCAGTCGCTATCAGCCCCAGCATTTT.

This chain uses TRBV20-1 with TRBJ2-7, with no clear D. Trimming shortened V by 1 base and J by 4 bases, and 14 bases separated the two germline ends. Germline assignment: CDR1 DFQATT and CDR2 SNEGSKA (reference sequence). This CDR3 comprises 14 residues. The CDR3 DNA follows: TGCAGTGCTAGAGGCCCTATCACCATTTACGAGCAGTACGTC. Translating gives CSARGPITIYEQYV.

This clonotype was seen repeatedly, ten times or more. The V gene is TRBV3-1, the J gene TRBJ1-1; no definite D call. Germline loops: CDR1 LGHDT, CDR2 YNNKEL (reference sequence). Trimming cost V 8 bases and J 1 base, with 5 bases left between them. CDR3 size: 11 residues. The CDR3 coding sequence is TGTGCCAGCCAACGGAACACTGAAGCTTTCTTT. Encoded protein: CASQRNTEAFF.

This clonotype has only a few counts. The rearrangement links TRBV19 to TRBJ2-3, with 9 bases aligning to TRBD2. CDR3 length: 15 amino acids. Germline assignment: CDR1 LNHDA and CDR2 SQIVND (reference sequence). V gave up 9 bases and J gave up 4 bases; unmatched junction bases: 11. DNA for the CDR3: TGTGCCAGATCTATCTACTGCGGGGGGGCAGATACGCAGTATTTT. Protein sequence: CARSIYCGGADTQYF.

This clonotype was observed a few times. V is TRBV9 and J is TRBJ2-1; D is tentatively TRBD1 or TRBD2 (5 bases each). The germline V and J ends were trimmed by 4 bases and 1 base, with 21 bases remaining between them. The CDR3 has 18 residues. The germline V gene encodes CDR1 SGDLS and CDR2 YYNGEE. This CDR3 is CASSSAGANPLSYNEQFF. CDR3 in DNA: TGTGCCAGCAGCTCCGCCGGGGCAAACCCCCTTTCCTACAATGAGCAGTTCTTC. Variable domain in full (rest from reference TRBV9 and TRBJ2-1): DSGVTQTPKHLITATGQRVTLRCSPRSGDLSVYWYQQSLDQGLQFLIQYYNGEERAKGNILERFSAQQFPDLHSELNLSSLELGDSALYFCASSSAGANPLSYNEQFFGPGTRLTVL.

This clonotype was observed many times. J is TRBJ1-3 and V is TRBV20-1, with a tentative D call TRBD1 (5 bases). This CDR3 spans 13 amino acids. Germline CDR1 and CDR2: DFQATT and SNEGSKA (reference sequence). The V and J ends lost 6 bases and 2 bases respectively, with 11 bases between them. CDR3 loop: CSALGVAGNTIYF. The CDR3 DNA sequence: TGCAGTGCATTGGGGGTGGCTGGAAACACCATATATTTT.

This clonotype was observed a few times. The chain employs TRBV10-2 and TRBJ1-1; perhaps TRBD1 as D (5 bases). The V gene's germline CDR1 is WSHSY and CDR2 SAAADI. Between the trimmed V and J ends, which lost 3 bases and 2 bases, there was a span of 10 bases. The CDR3 length is 14 residues. CDR3 nucleotides: TGCGCCAGCAGTGAACCCGGGACTAACACTGAAGCTTTCTTT. As protein: CASSEPGTNTEAFF.

This clonotype was picked up many times. The genes are TRBV29-1 and TRBJ1-2, with a weak D call TRBD1 (5 bases). Germline CDR1 reads SQVTM; CDR2 reads ANQGSEA. This CDR3 is 13 amino acids long. Trimming pared 0 bases from V and 4 bases from J, leaving 9 bases between. The CDR3 bases are TGCAGCGTTGAAGATGCGACAGTCTATGGCTACACCTTC. Translated, it gives CSVEDATVYGYTF.

In this sample, this clonotype turned up many times. The chain has TRBV7-2 and TRBJ2-1, with 12 nucleotides matching TRBD2. CDR1 SGHTA and CDR2 FQGNSA come from the germline V gene. Losses at the gene ends were 5 bases for V and 4 bases for J; bases not matched to a gene: 3. The CDR3 covers 15 residues. CDR3 amino acids: CASSVLAGGYNEQFF. The CDR3 region has the DNA TGTGCCAGCAGCGTACTAGCGGGGGGATACAATGAGCAGTTCTTC.

Many counts were recorded for this clonotype. The chain employs TRBV28 and TRBJ2-4; TRBD1 might be the D (5 bases). The ends were cut back, 2 bases at V and 3 bases at J, with 14 bases in the middle. CDR1 and CDR2 (germline): MDHEN, SYDVKM. The CDR3 contains 16 residues. The CDR3 spells CASSLKSGIGKNIQYF. The CDR3 nucleotides are TGTGCCAGCAGTTTAAAATCAGGGATCGGCAAAAACATTCAGTACTTC.

The chain recombines TRBV7-2 with TRBJ2-3, with D maybe TRBD2 (5 bases). CDR3 length: 16 residues. Trimming took 5 bases from V and 0 from J, leaving 15 bases between them. CDR1 and CDR2 from the germline V gene are SGHTA and FQGNSA. This CDR3 reads CASSLLDWTSTDTQYF. The DNA for the CDR3 is TGTGCCAGCAGCCTTCTGGACTGGACTAGCACAGATACGCAGTATTTT.

The sample holds many counts of this clonotype. CDR3 coding DNA: TGTGCCAGCAGTGAACGCGCAGGGGAGAGGCTTAACACCGGGGAGCTGTTTTTT. It encodes CASSERAGERLNTGELFF. The V and J genes are TRBV25-1 and TRBJ2-2, with TRBD1 as a possible D gene (6 bases). The CDR3 is made up of 18 amino acids. Germline CDR1 reads MGHDK; CDR2 reads SYGVNS. The V gene lost 2 bases and the J gene lost 2 bases, with 18 bases spanning the gap.

The chain uses TRBV20-1 and TRBJ2-5; 10 bases agree with TRBD2. V lost 3 bases, J lost 1 base, and 8 bases stayed unmatched. The germline CDR1 and CDR2 sequences are DFQATT and SNEGSKA (reference sequence). This CDR3 comprises 16 residues. The CDR3 DNA reads TGCAGTGCTAGGGCCGGGACTAGCGTAACCCAAGAGACCCAGTACTTC. Translated: CSARAGTSVTQETQYF.

This clonotype was detected only a few times. The chain links TRBV6-2 or TRBV6-3 to TRBJ2-3; D might be TRBD2 (6 bases). CDR1 MNHEY and CDR2 SVGEGT come from the germline V gene. The CDR3 totals 16 residues. V lost 5 bases and J lost 0, with 15 bases in between. The CDR3 coding sequence is TGTGCCAGCAGTCACCGGGACTTGACTAGCACAGATACGCAGTATTTT. Translated: CASSHRDLTSTDTQYF.

V usage is TRBV5-1 and J usage is TRBJ2-5; 8 bases line up with TRBD2. J was trimmed by 3 bases and V by 1 base; bases with no gene match: 8. Germline CDR1 SGHRS, CDR2 YFSETQ. The CDR3 runs to 16 residues. CDR3 DNA sequence: TGCGCCAGCAGCTTGAGCCCGGCAGCGGGGGAAGAGACCCAGTACTTC. Translated: CASSLSPAAGEETQYF.

This clonotype has more than one count but fewer than ten. The V and J genes are TRBV20-1 and TRBJ1-6; 11 bases are shared with TRBD1. The CDR3 totals 15 residues. In germline, CDR1 is DFQATT, CDR2 SNEGSKA (reference sequence). J was trimmed by 13 bases and V by 5 bases; bases with no gene match: 13. For the CDR3, the DNA is TGCAGTGCTTCTCGCACCGGGACAGGGGGAAATCCCCTCCACTTT. It translates to CSASRTGTGGNPLHF.

This clonotype has just a few counts. The rearrangement joins TRBV5-1 to TRBJ2-5, with 7 bases lining up with TRBD2. In germline, CDR1 is SGHRS, CDR2 YFSETQ. The CDR3 is made up of 14 amino acids. The trim removed 6 bases at V and 5 bases at J, leaving 10 bases unmatched. The DNA for the CDR3 is TGCGCCAGCATCCGAGGCGGGGGTGAGGAGACCCAGTACTTC. It specifies CASIRGGGEETQYF.

The table lists this clonotype with many counts. The chain carries TRBV10-3 and TRBJ2-1, with D possibly TRBD1 on 6 matching bases. The germline V gene has CDR1 ENHRY and CDR2 SYGVKD. CDR3 length: 16 residues. The V end lost 6 bases, the J end lost 2 bases, and 17 bases lay between the germline ends. The DNA of the CDR3 is TGTGCCATCAGCCTAAGTCCCAGGGGCGCCTACAATGAGCAGTTCTTC. Translated, it gives CAISLSPRGAYNEQFF.

CDR3 residues: CASSLADVLAGVYGYTF. The CDR3 DNA sequence: TGTGCCAGCAGCTTAGCGGACGTTTTAGCAGGGGTATATGGCTACACCTTC. The chain combines TRBV7-9 with TRBJ1-2; a weak D match, TRBD1 (6 bases). V gave up 0 bases and J gave up 5 bases, with 19 bases separating them. The germline V gene has CDR1 SEHNR and CDR2 FQNEAQ (reference sequence). There are 17 residues in the CDR3.